The subject of this entry is one T cell receptor beta chain. As yet, its antigen is unknown. Looked up from germline, CDR1 is GTSNPN and CDR2 is SVGIG (reference sequence). The ends lost 2 bases at V and 7 bases at J; junction bases unmatched: 10. The CDR3 has 18 amino acids. This record belongs to a study of cytomegalovirus exposure and HLA in healthy donors. The study's findings and limits: Data from an earlier analysis indicated that most TCR beta V segments were productive either about 87% or about 30% of the time.

In the PCR, 60 Vbeta and 13 Jbeta primers were used. Repertoires were generated with immunoSEQ multiplex PCR, while TCRdb's copy carries only in-frame clones and drops some. The sample carries 150,000 to 200,000 clones, around 83% recorded once. The specimen was PBMCs. This receptor was identified in a woman younger than 30 in good health and CMV-seronegative. The J gene is TRBJ2-2, the V gene TRBV30; the match to TRBD2 covers 16 bases. CDR3 region: CAWSRGTSGREEFGELFF. The DNA for the CDR3 is TGTGCCTGGAGTCGTGGGACTAGCGGGAGGGAGGAATTCGGGGAGCTGTTTTTT.